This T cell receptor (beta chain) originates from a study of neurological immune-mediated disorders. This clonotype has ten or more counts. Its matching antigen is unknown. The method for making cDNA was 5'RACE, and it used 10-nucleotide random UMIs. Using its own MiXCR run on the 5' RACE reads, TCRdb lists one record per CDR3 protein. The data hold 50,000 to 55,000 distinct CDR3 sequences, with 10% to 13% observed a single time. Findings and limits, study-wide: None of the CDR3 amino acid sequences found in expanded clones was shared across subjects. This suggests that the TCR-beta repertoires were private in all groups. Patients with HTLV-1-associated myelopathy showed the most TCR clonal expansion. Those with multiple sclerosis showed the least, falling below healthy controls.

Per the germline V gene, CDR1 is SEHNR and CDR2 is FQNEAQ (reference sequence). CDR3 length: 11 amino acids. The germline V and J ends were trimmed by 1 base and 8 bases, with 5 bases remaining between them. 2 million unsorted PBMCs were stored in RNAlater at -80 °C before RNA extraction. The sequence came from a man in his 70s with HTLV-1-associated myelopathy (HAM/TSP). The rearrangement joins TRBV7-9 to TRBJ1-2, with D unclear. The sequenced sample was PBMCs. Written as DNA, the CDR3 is TGTGCCAGCAGCTTAGAATGGGGCTACACCTTC. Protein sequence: CASSLEWGYTF.